These 31 T cell receptor beta chains share one sample of origin, sequenced in a study of OX40 agonist ivuxolimab in advanced cancers. Data came from immunoSEQ multiplex PCR; TCRdb stores just in-frame clones and leaves some out. Here the sample spans about 64,000 clones, about 88% being singletons. The specimen comprised CD4+ or CD8+ T cells sorted from blood, sampled in a trial of the OX40 agonist ivuxolimab. These receptors came from an adult with an advanced solid tumor such as melanoma, head and neck, liver or kidney cancer.

The gene calls are TRBV28 and TRBJ2-7; D is unclear. This CDR3 spans 13 amino acids. Per germline, CDR1 MDHEN and CDR2 SYDVKM. V was shortened by 6 bases and J by 4 bases, with 13 bases between the two germline ends. CDR3 nucleotide sequence: TGTGCCAGCAGAGACCAAGGACCGTACGAGCAGTACTTC. Translation: CASRDQGPYEQYF.

The chain combines TRBV14 with TRBJ2-5; no reliable D call. The assigned J gene may be wrong: the sequence end matches TRBJ2-7 better. The germline CDR1 and CDR2 sequences are SGHDN and FVKESK. The CDR3 totals 17 residues. The chain's CDR3 is CASSQDSIWGVDYEQYF. The CDR3 coding sequence is TGTGCCAGCAGCCAAGATTCAATTTGGGGTGTCGACTACGAGCAGTACTTC.

V and J are TRBV7-2 and TRBJ1-2; D is uncertain. Looked up from germline, CDR1 is SGHTA and CDR2 is FQGNSA. CDR3 length: 15 amino acids. The V end lost 3 bases, the J end lost 8 bases, and 19 bases lay between the germline ends. The CDR3 region is CASSFDLRRSNGYTF. As DNA, the CDR3 is TGTGCCAGCAGCTTCGATCTAAGGAGAAGTAACGGCTACACCTTC.

This clone was observed a single time. V is TRBV6-1 and J is TRBJ2-7; D is perhaps TRBD1 (6 bases). The CDR3 length is 12 residues. The germline V and J ends were trimmed by 5 bases and 6 bases, with 11 bases remaining between them. Germline V gene data show CDR1 as MNHNS and CDR2 as SASEGT. The DNA of the CDR3 is TGTGCCAGCAGTCCCCAGGGGACCGAGCAGTACTTC. It translates to CASSPQGTEQYF.

The rearrangement links TRBV28 to TRBJ1-2; D might be TRBD1 (5 bases). Trimming shortened V by 8 bases and J by 4 bases, and 20 bases separated the two germline ends. CDR1 and CDR2 from the germline V gene are MDHEN and SYDVKM. The CDR3 has 15 amino acids. CDR3: CASLQGIGTFYGYTF. In nucleotides, the CDR3 is TGTGCCAGCCTTCAGGGAATTGGGACGTTCTATGGCTACACCTTC.

This clone was detected once. This chain connects TRBV28 to TRBJ2-7; D remains ambiguous. The CDR3 is 13 amino acids. Trimming stripped 3 bases from V and 2 bases from J, with 8 bases between. CDR1 and CDR2 from the germline V gene are MDHEN and SYDVKM. DNA for the CDR3: TGTGCCAGCAGTTTGACCGGTCCCTACGAGCAGTACTTC. It yields the protein CASSLTGPYEQYF.

The chain has TRBV19 and TRBJ1-2; D is uncertain. Germline CDR1 LNHDA, CDR2 SQIVND (reference sequence). CDR3 length equals 15 residues. Trimming took 5 bases from V and 0 from J, leaving 13 bases between them. CDR3 in DNA: TGTGCCAGTAGTCCAGACACCTACTCTAACTATGGCTACACCTTC. Residues: CASSPDTYSNYGYTF.

This sequence joins TRBV19 and TRBJ2-2; 8 bases match TRBD1. Germline assignment: CDR1 LNHDA and CDR2 SQIVND (reference sequence). This CDR3 is built from 11 residues. With 7 bases clipped from V and 10 bases from J, the junction kept 2 bases outside the gene matches. The CDR3: CASKDREELFF. As DNA, the CDR3 is TGTGCCAGTAAGGACAGGGAGGAGCTGTTTTTT.

The chain recombines TRBV12-5 with TRBJ1-4; D not certain. The V gene lost 6 bases and the J gene lost 7 bases, with 18 bases spanning the gap. Looked up from germline, CDR1 is LGHNT and CDR2 is FRNRAP. This CDR3 region has 15 residues. The CDR3 nucleotides read TGTGCTAGTGGGGCCCCCGGGCCGCGAGGTGAAAAACTGTTTTTT. Translation gives CASGAPGPRGEKLFF.

The chain joins TRBV19 to TRBJ2-2; 8 bases match TRBD1. The germline CDR1 and CDR2 sequences are LNHDA and SQIVND (reference sequence). CDR3 length equals 15 residues. V lost 4 bases and J lost 5; bases outside the gene matches: 6. CDR3 protein: CASSRQGAGTGELFF. DNA for the CDR3: TGTGCCAGTAGTAGGCAGGGGGCAGGGACCGGGGAGCTGTTTTTT.

V and J are TRBV9 and TRBJ2-5; 10 nucleotides agree with TRBD2. The V gene end was trimmed by 1 base and the J gene end by 10 bases; junction bases not matched to a gene: 4. CDR1 and CDR2 (germline): SGDLS, YYNGEE. The CDR3 length is 13 residues. The chain's CDR3 is CASSVTAGGLQYF. The CDR3 nucleotides read TGTGCCAGCAGCGTAACAGCGGGGGGGCTCCAGTACTTC.

This chain joins TRBV5-6 and TRBJ2-5; D is uncertain. The CDR3 spans 15 residues. From germline, CDR1 is SGHDT and CDR2 YYEEEE. V gave up 0 bases and J gave up 5 bases, with 14 bases separating them. The CDR3 spells CASSLGFAERETQYF. The CDR3, as DNA: TGTGCCAGCAGCTTGGGGTTCGCAGAGAGGGAGACCCAGTACTTC.

This sequence joins TRBV5-4 and TRBJ2-2, with D possibly called TRBD1 or TRBD2 (5 bases each). The V gene lost 2 bases and the J gene lost 6 bases, with 17 bases spanning the gap. CDR1 SGHNT and CDR2 YYREEE come from the germline V gene (reference sequence). The CDR3 is 16 residues long. CDR3 nucleotides: TGTGCCAGCAGCTTCTCCGAGGGGCACCCGGCCGGGGAGCTGTTTTTT. It yields the protein CASSFSEGHPAGELFF.

The chain combines TRBV5-1 with TRBJ2-5, with D maybe TRBD1 (6 bases). With 3 bases removed from V and 0 bases from J, the gap between germline ends came to 12 bases. The CDR3 has 15 residues. Germline V gene sequence: CDR1 SGHRS, CDR2 YFSETQ. Here the CDR3 DNA reads TGCGCCAGCAGCTCCCACAGGGAGTACCAAGAGACCCAGTACTTC. Its translation: CASSSHREYQETQYF.

This clone was observed a single time. The chain has TRBV11-3 and TRBJ2-2, with D perhaps matching TRBD2 (7 bases). Between the trimmed V and J ends, which lost 6 bases and 4 bases, there was a span of 15 bases. The CDR3 covers 15 residues. CDR1 is SGHNT, CDR2 YENEEA, per germline. The CDR3 DNA sequence: TGTGCCAGCAGTAAGGGGGGGCGAGGCACCGGGGAGCTGTTTTTT. Translating gives CASSKGGRGTGELFF.

This clone was seen once. J is TRBJ1-2 and V is TRBV19; D is uncertain. The CDR3 consists of 10 residues. The germline CDR1 and CDR2 sequences are LNHDA and SQIVND (reference sequence). V was shortened by 11 bases and J by 8 bases, with 12 bases between the two germline ends. The CDR3 region has the DNA TGTGCCTCAGAGGGCGCAGGCTACACCTTC. Amino acid sequence: CASEGAGYTF.

The rearrangement links TRBV5-6 to TRBJ2-5; 7 positions match TRBD1. Trimming removed 4 bases from V and 4 bases from J; junction bases left unmatched: 10. The germline V gene has CDR1 SGHDT and CDR2 YYEEEE. This CDR3 is 15 amino acids long. The CDR3 DNA reads as TGTGCCAGCAGCCCTCGATCAGGGGGACGAGAGACCCAGTACTTC. As protein: CASSPRSGGRETQYF.

The chain recombines TRBV7-9 with TRBJ1-3; 7 nucleotides line up with TRBD1. The V segment lost 5 bases and the J segment 1 base; nucleotides outside the gene matches: 5. Germline V gives CDR1 SEHNR, CDR2 FQNEAQ (reference sequence). This CDR3 comprises 15 residues. The CDR3 DNA reads as TGTGCCAGCAGCCGACAGGGAAGTTCTGGAAACACCATATATTTT. Its translation: CASSRQGSSGNTIYF.

This chain connects TRBV6-6 to TRBJ2-3, with a weak D call TRBD2 (6 bases). Per germline, CDR1 MNHNY and CDR2 SVGAGI (reference sequence). The CDR3 has 13 amino acids. The V and J ends lost 6 bases and 4 bases respectively, with 11 bases between them. The CDR3 sequence: CASSSRLADTQYF. CDR3 DNA: TGTGCCAGCAGCTCCCGACTAGCAGATACGCAGTATTTT.

V gene TRBV28 combines with J gene TRBJ2-1; 8 bases are shared with TRBD2. The ends lost 6 bases at V and 0 bases at J; junction bases unmatched: 7. This CDR3 spans 16 amino acids. The V gene's germline CDR1 is MDHEN and CDR2 SYDVKM. DNA for the CDR3: TGTGCCAGCAGCCGTACTAGCGGAAGCTCCTACAATGAGCAGTTCTTC. Protein product: CASSRTSGSSYNEQFF.

V usage is TRBV12-1 and J usage is TRBJ2-7; the table gives TRBD1 as D, unverified against the DNA. TRBV12-1 is marked as a pseudogene. This CDR3 has 14 residues. Written as DNA, the CDR3 is TGTGCCAGCAGCTTGGACAGGGGGAACTACGAGCAGTACTTC. Translation: CASSLDRGNYEQYF.

The rearrangement uses TRBV7-2 and TRBJ1-1; unclear D gene. The V and J ends lost 1 base and 1 base respectively, with 7 bases between them. Germline V gene data show CDR1 as SGHTA and CDR2 as FQGNSA. This CDR3 is 14 amino acids long. The CDR3 reads CASSLVLRNTEAFF. The CDR3 DNA reads as TGTGCCAGCAGCTTAGTCTTAAGGAACACTGAAGCTTTCTTT.

The chain has TRBV30 and TRBJ2-7, with no clear D. The V gene lost 0 bases and the J gene lost 7 bases, with 7 bases spanning the gap. The CDR3 is 11 amino acids. The germline V gene has CDR1 GTSNPN and CDR2 SVGIG (reference sequence). The CDR3 reads CAWSVGREQYF. CDR3 in DNA: TGTGCCTGGAGTGTCGGACGGGAGCAGTACTTC.

The V gene is TRBV5-1, the J gene TRBJ2-1, with 10 positions matching TRBD1. This CDR3 is built from 15 residues. CDR1 SGHRS and CDR2 YFSETQ come from the germline V gene. V trimming: 3 bases; J trimming: 3 bases; junction bases outside the gene matches: 3. The CDR3 DNA follows: TGCGCCAGCAGCTCGGGGACAGGGGTCTACAATGAGCAGTTCTTC. Encoded protein: CASSSGTGVYNEQFF.

The chain has TRBV2 and TRBJ1-3, with D perhaps TRBD1 (5 bases). The V end lost 6 bases, the J end lost 2 bases, and 14 bases lay between the germline ends. Germline CDR1 reads SNHLY; CDR2 reads FYNNEI. This CDR3 is 15 amino acids long. CDR3 sequence: CASSRRAGPGNTIYF. DNA for the CDR3: TGTGCCAGCAGCCGCCGGGCAGGGCCTGGAAACACCATATATTTT.

This chain uses TRBV10-2 with TRBJ2-7, with 13 bases aligning to TRBD2. V gave up 4 bases and J gave up 7 bases; unmatched junction bases: 4. The CDR3 consists of 14 residues. Germline V CDR1 and CDR2: WSHSY, SAAADI. Here the CDR3 reads CASSGTSGSKEQYF. In nucleotides, the CDR3 is TGCGCCAGCAGTGGGACTAGCGGGAGTAAAGAGCAGTACTTC.

The chain recombines TRBV2 with TRBJ1-3, with 10 bases matching TRBD1. CDR3 length: 17 residues. The V and J ends lost 5 bases and 2 bases, in that order; junction bases with no gene match: 9. Germline CDR1 and CDR2: SNHLY and FYNNEI. The CDR3: CASSLRTGGGPGNTIYF. Here the CDR3 DNA reads TGTGCCAGCAGTTTAAGGACAGGGGGAGGACCTGGAAACACCATATATTTT.

The rearrangement links TRBV27 to TRBJ1-5, with 11 nucleotides matching TRBD1. The V segment lost 6 bases and the J segment 4 bases; nucleotides outside the gene matches: 8. Germline V gene data show CDR1 as MNHEY and CDR2 as SMNVEV (reference sequence). This CDR3 has 16 amino acids. CDR3 region: CASRRTGGGLNQPQHF. The CDR3 coding sequence is TGTGCCAGCAGACGGACAGGGGGCGGCCTAAATCAGCCCCAGCATTTT.

This clone has only one observation. The rearrangement links TRBV18 to TRBJ2-1, with 9 bases aligning to TRBD1. Trimming at V came to 4 bases and at J to 2 bases, leaving 9 bases not matched to a gene. The CDR3 runs to 17 residues. CDR1 KGHSH and CDR2 LQKENI come from the germline V gene. The CDR3 reads CASSLSPGTGPYNEQFF. CDR3 in DNA: TGTGCCAGCTCACTCTCTCCTGGGACAGGGCCCTACAATGAGCAGTTCTTC.

This clone was observed a single time. The chain couples TRBV5-1 to TRBJ2-5, with D maybe TRBD1 (5 bases). V lost 4 bases and J 4 bases, leaving 14 bases between the germline ends. Germline CDR1 reads SGHRS; CDR2 reads YFSETQ. The CDR3 contains 14 residues. CDR3 DNA: TGCGCCAGCAGCCTGTTCAGGGTAGGAGAGACCCAGTACTTC. This sequence encodes CASSLFRVGETQYF.

The CDR3 is CASSLEGFSNQPQHF. In DNA, the CDR3 is TGCGCCAGCAGCTTGGAGGGGTTTAGCAATCAGCCCCAGCATTTT. The rearrangement links TRBV5-1 to TRBJ1-5; D perhaps matches TRBD1 (5 bases). The CDR3 is 15 amino acids. Trimming took 0 bases from V and 0 from J, leaving 7 bases between them. Germline V gene sequence: CDR1 SGHRS, CDR2 YFSETQ.